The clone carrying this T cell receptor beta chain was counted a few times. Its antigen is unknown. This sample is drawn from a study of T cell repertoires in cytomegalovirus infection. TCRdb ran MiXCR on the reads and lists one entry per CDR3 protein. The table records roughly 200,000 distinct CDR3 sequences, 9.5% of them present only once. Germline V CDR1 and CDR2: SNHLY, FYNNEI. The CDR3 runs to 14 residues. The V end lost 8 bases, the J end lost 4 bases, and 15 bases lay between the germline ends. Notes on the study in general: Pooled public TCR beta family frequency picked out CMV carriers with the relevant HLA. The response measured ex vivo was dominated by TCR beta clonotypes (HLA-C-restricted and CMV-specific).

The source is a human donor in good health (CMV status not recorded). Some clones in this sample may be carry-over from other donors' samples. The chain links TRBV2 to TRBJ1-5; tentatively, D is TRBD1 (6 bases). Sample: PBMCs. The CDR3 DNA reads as TGTGCCAGCGGCCCGTGGGGGCCTAATCAGCCCCAGCATTTT. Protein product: CASGPWGPNQPQHF.